This T cell receptor beta chain was identified in a study of blood T cell repertoires in COVID-19. Looking at the study overall: Specimens from acute and convalescent COVID-19 originated in the United States, Italy and Spain.

Clones were sequenced by immunoSEQ multiplex PCR, and TCRdb holds only the in-frame ones, with some missing. The table lists approximately 300,000 clones, about 83% of them singletons. This sequence originates from a woman in her forties or fifties with acute or convalescent COVID-19. Sample: peripheral blood.

CDR3 sequence: CASSLRSGKAFF. As DNA, the CDR3 is TGTGCCAGCAGCTTACGATCGGGGAAAGCTTTCTTT. This chain connects TRBV7-2 to TRBJ1-1, with unresolved D. Germline V gene sequence: CDR1 SGHTA, CDR2 FQGNSA. The CDR3 has 12 amino acids. Between the trimmed V and J ends, which lost 2 bases and 9 bases, there was a span of 10 bases.